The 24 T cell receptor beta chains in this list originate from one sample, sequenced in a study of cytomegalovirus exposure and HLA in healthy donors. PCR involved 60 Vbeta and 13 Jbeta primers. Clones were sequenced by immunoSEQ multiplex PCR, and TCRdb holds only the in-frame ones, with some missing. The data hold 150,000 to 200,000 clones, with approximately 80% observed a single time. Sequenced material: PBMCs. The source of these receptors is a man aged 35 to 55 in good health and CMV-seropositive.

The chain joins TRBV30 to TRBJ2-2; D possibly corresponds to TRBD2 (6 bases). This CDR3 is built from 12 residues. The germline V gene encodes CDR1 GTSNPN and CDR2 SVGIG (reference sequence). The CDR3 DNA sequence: TGTGCTGGGAGGACGAACACCGGGGAGCTGTTTTTT. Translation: CAGRTNTGELFF.

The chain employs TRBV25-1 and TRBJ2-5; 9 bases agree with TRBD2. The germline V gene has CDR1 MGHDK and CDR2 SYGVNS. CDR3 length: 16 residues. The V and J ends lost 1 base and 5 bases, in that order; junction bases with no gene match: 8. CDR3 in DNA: TGTGCCAGCAGTGAATTCGCGGGAGGGCCAGTCGAGACCCAGTACTTC. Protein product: CASSEFAGGPVETQYF.

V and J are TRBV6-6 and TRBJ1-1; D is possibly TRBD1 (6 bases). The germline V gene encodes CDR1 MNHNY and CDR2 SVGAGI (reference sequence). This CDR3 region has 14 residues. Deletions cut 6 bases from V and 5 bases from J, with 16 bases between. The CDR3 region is CASSWGQAMTEAFF. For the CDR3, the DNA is TGTGCCAGCAGCTGGGGACAAGCGATGACTGAAGCTTTCTTT.

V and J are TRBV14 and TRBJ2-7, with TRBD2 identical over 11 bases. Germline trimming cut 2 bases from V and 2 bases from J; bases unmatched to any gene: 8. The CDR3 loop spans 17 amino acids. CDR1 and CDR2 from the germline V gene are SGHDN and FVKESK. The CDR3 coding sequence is TGTGCCAGCAGCCAAAGGGCTAGCGGGGGGCTCCCCTACGAGCAGTACTTC. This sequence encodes CASSQRASGGLPYEQYF.

CDR3 DNA sequence: TGTGCCAGCAGCTCCCGGGACAGGGGGACAGATACGCAGTATTTT. Translated: CASSSRDRGTDTQYF. The chain is built from TRBV7-9 and TRBJ2-3; 11 nucleotides align to TRBD1. The CDR3 has 15 amino acids. The J segment lost 3 bases and the V segment lost 4 bases, leaving 3 bases of the junction unmatched. Germline CDR1 and CDR2: SEHNR and FQNEAQ (reference sequence).

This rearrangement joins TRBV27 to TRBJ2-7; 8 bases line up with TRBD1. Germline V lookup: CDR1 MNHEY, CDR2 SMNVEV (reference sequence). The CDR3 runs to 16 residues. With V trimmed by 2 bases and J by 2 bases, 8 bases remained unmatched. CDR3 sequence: CASSLTGQGKTYEQYF. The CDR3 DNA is TGTGCCAGCAGTTTAACCGGACAGGGAAAGACCTACGAGCAGTACTTC.

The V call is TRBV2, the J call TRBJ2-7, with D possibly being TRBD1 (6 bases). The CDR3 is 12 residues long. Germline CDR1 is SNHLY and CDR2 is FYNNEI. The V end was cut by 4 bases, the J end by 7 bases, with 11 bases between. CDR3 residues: CASSVDRQEQYF. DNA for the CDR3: TGTGCCAGCAGTGTAGACAGGCAAGAGCAGTACTTC.

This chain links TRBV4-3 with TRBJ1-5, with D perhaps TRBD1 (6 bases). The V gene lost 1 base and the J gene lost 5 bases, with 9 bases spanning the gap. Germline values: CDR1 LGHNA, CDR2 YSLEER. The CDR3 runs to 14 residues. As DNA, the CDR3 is TGCGCCAGCAGCCAAGTGTCAGGGGATCAGCCCCAGCATTTT. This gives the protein CASSQVSGDQPQHF.

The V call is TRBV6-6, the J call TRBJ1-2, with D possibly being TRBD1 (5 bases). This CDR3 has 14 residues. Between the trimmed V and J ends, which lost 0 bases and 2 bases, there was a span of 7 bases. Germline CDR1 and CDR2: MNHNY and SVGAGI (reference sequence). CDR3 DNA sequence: TGTGCCAGCAGTTACTCCGGACAAAACTATGGCTACACCTTC. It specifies CASSYSGQNYGYTF.

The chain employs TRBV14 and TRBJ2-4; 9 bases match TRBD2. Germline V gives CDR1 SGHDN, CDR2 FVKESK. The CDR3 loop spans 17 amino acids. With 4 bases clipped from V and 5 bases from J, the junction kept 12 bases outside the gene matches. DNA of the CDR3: TGTGCCAGCAGCCCACTTACAGGCGGGGGGGACCAAAACATTCAGTACTTC. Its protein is CASSPLTGGGDQNIQYF.

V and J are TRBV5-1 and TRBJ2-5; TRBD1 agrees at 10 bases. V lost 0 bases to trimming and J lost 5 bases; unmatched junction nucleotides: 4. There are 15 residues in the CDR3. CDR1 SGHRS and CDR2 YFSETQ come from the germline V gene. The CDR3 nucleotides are TGCGCCAGCAGCTTGGGACAGGGGGCGATTGAGACCCAGTACTTC. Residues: CASSLGQGAIETQYF.

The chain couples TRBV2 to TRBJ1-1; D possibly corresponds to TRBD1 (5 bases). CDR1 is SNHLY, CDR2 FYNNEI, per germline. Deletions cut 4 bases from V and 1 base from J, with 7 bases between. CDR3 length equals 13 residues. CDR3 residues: CASSGQQNTEAFF. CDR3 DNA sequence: TGTGCCAGCAGTGGACAGCAGAACACTGAAGCTTTCTTT.

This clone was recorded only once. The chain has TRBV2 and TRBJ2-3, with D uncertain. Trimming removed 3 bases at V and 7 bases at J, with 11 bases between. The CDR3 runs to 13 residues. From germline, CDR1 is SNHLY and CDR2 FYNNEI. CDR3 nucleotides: TGTGCCAGCAGTGATATCGTGAGGAATACGCAGTATTTT. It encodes CASSDIVRNTQYF.

The CDR3 DNA reads as TGTGCCAGCAGCCCTCTAGGGAGCTCCTACAATGAGCAGTTCTTC. This translates into CASSPLGSSYNEQFF. V is TRBV7-2 and J is TRBJ2-1; possibly TRBD2 for D (5 bases). The germline V gene encodes CDR1 SGHTA and CDR2 FQGNSA. CDR3 length equals 15 residues. Trimming took 5 bases from V and 0 from J, leaving 11 bases between them.

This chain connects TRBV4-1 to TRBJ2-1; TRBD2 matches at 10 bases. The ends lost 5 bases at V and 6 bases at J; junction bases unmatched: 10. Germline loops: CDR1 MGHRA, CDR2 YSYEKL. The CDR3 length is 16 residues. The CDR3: CASSETWASGSNEQFF. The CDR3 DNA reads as TGCGCCAGCAGCGAGACATGGGCTAGCGGGAGCAATGAGCAGTTCTTC.

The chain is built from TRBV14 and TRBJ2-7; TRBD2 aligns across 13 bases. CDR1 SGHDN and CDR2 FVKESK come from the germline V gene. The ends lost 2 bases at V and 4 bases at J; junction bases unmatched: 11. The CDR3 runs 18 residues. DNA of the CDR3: TGTGCCAGCAGCCAACCCCGAGGACTAGCGGGAGACTTTTACGAGCAGTACTTC. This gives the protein CASSQPRGLAGDFYEQYF.

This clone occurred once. The CDR3: CASSGTPSGNQPQHF. For the CDR3, the DNA is TGTGCCAGTAGTGGGACACCCAGCGGCAATCAGCCCCAGCATTTT. The J gene is TRBJ1-5, the V gene TRBV19; tentatively, D is TRBD1 (6 bases). Germline CDR1 reads LNHDA; CDR2 reads SQIVND (reference sequence). The CDR3 has 15 amino acids. Trimming shortened V by 5 bases and J by 2 bases, and 13 bases separated the two germline ends.

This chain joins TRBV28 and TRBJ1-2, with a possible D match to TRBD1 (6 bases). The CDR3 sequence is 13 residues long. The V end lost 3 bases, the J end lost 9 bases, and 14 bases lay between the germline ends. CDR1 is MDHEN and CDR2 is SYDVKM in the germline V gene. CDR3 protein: CASSFSGGVSYTF. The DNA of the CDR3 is TGTGCCAGCAGTTTTTCGGGGGGCGTTAGCTACACCTTC.

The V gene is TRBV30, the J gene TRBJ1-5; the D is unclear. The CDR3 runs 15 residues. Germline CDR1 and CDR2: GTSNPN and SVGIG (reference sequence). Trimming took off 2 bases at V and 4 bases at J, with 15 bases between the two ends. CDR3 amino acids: CAWSRTGTSNQPQHF. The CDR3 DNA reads TGTGCCTGGAGTCGTACGGGTACTTCTAATCAGCCCCAGCATTTT.

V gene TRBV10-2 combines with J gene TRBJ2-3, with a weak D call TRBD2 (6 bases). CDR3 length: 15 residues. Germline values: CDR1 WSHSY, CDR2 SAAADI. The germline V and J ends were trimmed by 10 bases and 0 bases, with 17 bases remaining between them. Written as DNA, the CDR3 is TGCGCCACCATTCCCGGGGGATCTAGCACAGATACGCAGTATTTT. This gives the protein CATIPGGSSTDTQYF.

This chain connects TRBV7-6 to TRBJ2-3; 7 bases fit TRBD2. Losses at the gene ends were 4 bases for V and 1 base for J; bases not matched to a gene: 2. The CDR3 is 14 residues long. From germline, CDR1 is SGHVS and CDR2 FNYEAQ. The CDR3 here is CASSYRGGTDTQYF. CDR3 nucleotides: TGTGCCAGCAGCTACCGGGGGGGCACAGATACGCAGTATTTT.

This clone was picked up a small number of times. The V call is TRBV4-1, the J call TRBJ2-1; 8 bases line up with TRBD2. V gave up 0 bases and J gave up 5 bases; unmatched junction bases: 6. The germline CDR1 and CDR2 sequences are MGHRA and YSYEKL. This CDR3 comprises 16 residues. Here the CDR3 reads CASSQDPGLVDNEQFF. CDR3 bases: TGCGCCAGCAGCCAAGACCCGGGACTAGTTGACAATGAGCAGTTCTTC.

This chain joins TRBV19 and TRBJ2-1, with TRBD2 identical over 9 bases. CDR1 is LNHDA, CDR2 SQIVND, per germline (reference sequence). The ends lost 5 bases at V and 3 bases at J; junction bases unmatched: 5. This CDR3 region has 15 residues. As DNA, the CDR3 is TGTGCCAGTAGTTCCGGACTAGCGCACTACAATGAGCAGTTCTTC. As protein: CASSSGLAHYNEQFF.

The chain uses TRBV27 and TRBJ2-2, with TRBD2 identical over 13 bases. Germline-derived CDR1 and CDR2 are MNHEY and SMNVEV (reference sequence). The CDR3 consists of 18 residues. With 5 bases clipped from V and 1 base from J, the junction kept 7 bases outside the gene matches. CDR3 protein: CASSPLAGGPGNTGELFF. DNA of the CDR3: TGTGCCAGCAGTCCACTAGCGGGAGGGCCTGGGAACACCGGGGAGCTGTTTTTT.